These T cell receptor beta chains were read from a single sample in a study of T cell repertoires in cytomegalovirus infection. TCRdb re-called the reads with MiXCR, one entry per CDR3 protein. The sample shows some 320,000 distinct CDR3 sequences, approximately 32% of them seen only once. No cognate antigen is known for these TCRs. Sequencing was performed on cultured PBMCs, taken from culture after CMV antigen stimulation. The receptors stem from a human donor in good health (CMV status not recorded). Some clones in this sample may be carry-over from other donors' samples. Both conserved end residues are part of each CDR3. The D gene is left open where the match is weak. Clone size is stated in some rows and not others, as once, few, many or a class when expanded.

CASTGGRYKGEQFF	TGTGCCAGTACGGGCGGGAGATATAAGGGTGAGCAGTTCTTC	-	TRBV19	TRBJ2-1	14	TRBD2
CASSSRMGGGEQYF	TGTGCCAGCAGCTCCCGAATGGGGGGAGGGGAGCAGTACTTC	few	TRBV7-2	TRBJ2-7	14	TRBD2
CSARDRAGNQPQHF	TGCAGTGCTAGAGATAGGGCAGGCAATCAGCCCCAGCATTTT	-	TRBV20-1	TRBJ1-5	14	-
CASSLWDREGYGYTF	TGTGCCAGCAGTCTCTGGGACAGGGAAGGGTATGGCTACACCTTC	-	TRBV12-3/TRBV12-4	TRBJ1-2	15	TRBD1
CASSLRDRLQPQHF	TGTGCCAGCAGCTTAAGAGACAGATTACAGCCCCAGCATTTT	few	TRBV7-8	TRBJ1-5	14	-
CASSSRDAARLYNEQFF	TGCGCCAGCAGCTCCCGGGACGCAGCACGGCTCTACAATGAGCAGTTCTTC	-	TRBV5-1	TRBJ2-1	17	-
CASSFLAGGPNNEQFF	TGTGCCAGCAGCTTCTTAGCGGGAGGGCCAAACAATGAGCAGTTCTTC	-	TRBV7-6	TRBJ2-1	16	TRBD2
CASSQGGTGYSPLHF	TGCGCCAGCAGCCAAGGCGGGACAGGGTATTCACCCCTCCACTTT	-	TRBV4-1	TRBJ1-6	15	TRBD1
CASTAGTIVGSPLHF	TGTGCCAGTACCGCCGGGACCATTGTAGGTTCACCCCTCCACTTT	-	TRBV19	TRBJ1-6	15	-
CASLDRGEKLFF	TGTGCCAGCCTTGACAGGGGCGAAAAACTGTTTTTT	-	TRBV6-8	TRBJ1-4	12	TRBD1
CATSDSVAKNIQYF	TGTGCCACCAGTGATTCGGTAGCCAAAAACATTCAGTACTTC	few	TRBV24-1	TRBJ2-4	14	-
CASRYRVAEAFF	TGTGCCAGCAGGTACAGGGTAGCTGAAGCTTTCTTT	-	TRBV28	TRBJ1-1	12	-
CASSQSTGSGYTF	TGTGCCAGCAGCCAATCAACAGGGAGTGGCTACACCTTC	few	TRBV14	TRBJ1-2	13	-
CASSLETPVNTGELFF	TGCGCCAGCAGCTTGGAGACCCCGGTGAACACCGGGGAGCTGTTTTTT	many	TRBV5-1	TRBJ2-2	16	-
CASRDVESNQPQHF	TGTGCCAGCCGGGACGTTGAGAGCAATCAGCCCCAGCATTTT	few	TRBV7-2	TRBJ1-5	14	-
CASSQGGLFSSSTDTQYF	TGTGCCAGCAGCCAAGGGGGACTCTTTAGTTCTAGCACAGATACGCAGTATTTT	few	TRBV4-2	TRBJ2-3	18	-
CASSTTGNQETQYF	TGTGCCAGCAGTACGACCGGGAACCAAGAGACCCAGTACTTC	-	TRBV11-3	TRBJ2-5	14	-
CASSSRTGQETQYF	TGTGCCAGCAGCTCCCGGACGGGCCAAGAGACCCAGTACTTC	-	TRBV5-4	TRBJ2-5	14	-
CASSFGGGRLQETQYF	TGTGCCAGCAGCTTCGGGGGGGGACGGCTCCAAGAGACCCAGTACTTC	-	TRBV7-4	TRBJ2-5	16	TRBD2
CAISVGTSGAETQYF	TGTGCCATCAGTGTGGGGACTAGCGGGGCGGAGACCCAGTACTTC	few	TRBV10-3	TRBJ2-5	15	TRBD2
CASSIGARDTQYF	TGTGCCAGTAGTATTGGGGCCCGAGATACGCAGTATTTT	-	TRBV19	TRBJ2-3	13	-